This T cell receptor beta chain was captured in a study of blood T cell repertoires in COVID-19. Turning to the study itself: Researchers got acute and convalescent COVID-19 samples from the United States, Italy and Spain. PBMCs, B-cell-depleted T cells, or T cells were the source of the cDNA or gDNA that made up the material.

As originally analysed: The authors estimated nucleated cell counts from reference gene primer amplification. Produced via immunoSEQ multiplex PCR; TCRdb's table is partial and in-frame only. V and J calls and clone size are those listed in that table; D and trimming were worked out from the DNA. This sample has around 64,000 clones, with roughly 84% found just once. Trimming removed 5 bases from V and 2 bases from J; junction bases left unmatched: 4. Germline CDR1 and CDR2: SEHNR and FQNEAQ (reference sequence). The CDR3 extends over 15 amino acids. V is TRBV7-9 and J is TRBJ2-1; 9 bases are a match to TRBD1. Sequencing input: peripheral blood. The sequence was obtained from a woman under 30 with acute or convalescent COVID-19. The CDR3 spells CASSPRDRAYNEQFF. CDR3 bases: TGTGCCAGCAGCCCCCGGGACAGGGCCTACAATGAGCAGTTCTTC. The full variable domain, its missing parts supplied by reference TRBV7-9 and TRBJ2-1, is DTGVSQNPRHKITKRGQNVTFRCDPISEHNRLYWYRQTLGQGPEFLTYFQNEAQLEKSRLLSDRFSAERPKGSFSTLEIQRTEQGDSAMYLCASSPRDRAYNEQFFGPGTRLTVL.